These 17 T cell receptor beta chains share one sample of origin, sequenced in a study of cytotoxic CD8 clonotypes in ibrutinib-treated CLL. Generated by immunoSEQ multiplex PCR, the TCRdb table keeps only in-frame clones and is missing some. Here the sample spans about 310,000 clones, about 80% being singletons. Sequencing used PBMCs, obtained before ibrutinib treatment. The receptors shown here come from a human donor with chronic lymphocytic leukemia.

The J gene is TRBJ1-4, the V gene TRBV7-9, with 7 bases matching TRBD1. The CDR3 loop spans 14 amino acids. Trimming took 3 bases from V and 3 from J; bases not matched to a gene: 1. From germline, CDR1 is SEHNR and CDR2 FQNEAQ (reference sequence). CDR3 nucleotide sequence: TGTGCCAGCAGCTTTACAGGGGCTAATGAAAAACTGTTTTTT. Protein: CASSFTGANEKLFF.

The chain is built from TRBV7-2 and TRBJ1-4; D is unclear. CDR3 length: 13 amino acids. The ends were cut back, 1 base at V and 5 bases at J, with 5 bases in the middle. The germline V gene encodes CDR1 SGHTA and CDR2 FQGNSA. The CDR3 region is CASSLGVNEKLFF. The CDR3 DNA is TGTGCCAGCAGCTTAGGAGTCAATGAAAAACTGTTTTTT.

This clone was counted between two and nine times. The chain uses TRBV4-3 and TRBJ2-1; 14 bases agree with TRBD2. Trimming cost V 0 bases and J 3 bases; bases outside gene matches: 4. The CDR3 is made up of 18 amino acids. CDR1 is LGHNA and CDR2 is YSLEER in the germline V gene. This CDR3 reads CASSQDRGTSGSYNEQFF. DNA for the CDR3: TGCGCCAGCAGCCAAGATCGAGGGACTAGCGGGAGCTACAATGAGCAGTTCTTC.

This chain joins TRBV7-2 and TRBJ2-3; 8 bases align to TRBD1. The J segment lost 4 bases and the V segment lost 4 bases, leaving 1 base of the junction unmatched. The CDR3 runs 13 residues. Germline assignment: CDR1 SGHTA and CDR2 FQGNSA. This CDR3 is CASSSQGADTQYF. The CDR3 nucleotides are TGTGCCAGCAGCTCACAGGGGGCAGATACGCAGTATTTT.

This clone was detected only a few times. The V call is TRBV7-9, the J call TRBJ2-5, with a weak D call TRBD1 (5 bases). Germline V CDR1 and CDR2: SEHNR, FQNEAQ (reference sequence). The CDR3 totals 12 residues. With 2 bases removed from V and 4 bases from J, the gap between germline ends came to 5 bases. The CDR3 sequence is CASSLRGETQYF. CDR3 nucleotide sequence: TGTGCCAGCAGCTTAAGGGGAGAGACCCAGTACTTC.

This rearrangement joins TRBV28 to TRBJ1-2, with D possibly matching TRBD1 (5 bases). This CDR3 is built from 16 residues. The germline CDR1 and CDR2 sequences are MDHEN and SYDVKM. Trimming removed 1 base from V and 4 bases from J, with 16 bases in between. The DNA for the CDR3 is TGTGCCAGCAGTTTATTCGGAGGGGAAGGTGGCTATGGCTACACCTTC. Amino acids: CASSLFGGEGGYGYTF.

This chain links TRBV30 with TRBJ2-5; D is unclear. Germline V gene sequence: CDR1 GTSNPN, CDR2 SVGIG (reference sequence). The CDR3 covers 13 residues. V was cut by 2 bases and J by 4 bases, with 11 bases left in between. The CDR3 DNA follows: TGTGCCTGGAGTCGAGACGTCGGAGAGACCCAGTACTTC. Amino acids: CAWSRDVGETQYF.

The J gene is TRBJ2-7, the V gene TRBV6-5; a possible D gene is TRBD2 (5 bases). With 2 bases removed from V and 6 bases from J, the gap between germline ends came to 14 bases. Germline assignment: CDR1 MNHEY and CDR2 SVGAGI. This CDR3 is 14 amino acids long. This chain's CDR3 is CASSYGLGRGEQYF. CDR3 in DNA: TGTGCCAGCAGTTACGGTCTAGGTCGGGGCGAGCAGTACTTC.

This clone was detected only a few times. The genes are TRBV4-1 and TRBJ1-2; D call uncertain. The germline V and J ends were trimmed by 5 bases and 2 bases, with 9 bases remaining between them. Germline CDR1 reads MGHRA; CDR2 reads YSYEKL. The CDR3 sequence is 13 residues long. The CDR3 sequence: CASSEGLNYGYTF. The CDR3 bases are TGCGCCAGCAGCGAGGGTCTGAACTATGGCTACACCTTC.

The rearrangement links TRBV11-2 to TRBJ2-7; tentatively, D is TRBD1 (5 bases). CDR3 size: 13 residues. Germline CDR1 is SGHAT and CDR2 is FQNNGV. The germline V and J ends were trimmed by 3 bases and 1 base, with 7 bases remaining between them. CDR3 coding DNA: TGTGCCAGCAGCTTTCAGGGATCCTACGAGCAGTACTTC. It is translated as CASSFQGSYEQYF.

Turning to this clone: In the same sample, other DNA sequences code for this CDR3. This sequence joins TRBV5-1 and TRBJ2-2, with 9 bases lining up with TRBD1. Unmatched junction bases numbered 0, after V lost 0 bases and J lost 3 bases. The CDR3 is 15 amino acids. Germline V gene data show CDR1 as SGHRS and CDR2 as YFSETQ. The CDR3 sequence is CASSLGDRDTGELFF. CDR3 DNA: TGCGCCAGCAGCTTGGGGGACAGGGACACCGGGGAGCTGTTTTTT. Based on the CDR3 plus reference TRBV5-1 and TRBJ2-2, the full variable domain is KAGVTQTPRYLIKTRGQQVTLSCSPISGHRSVSWYQQTPGQGLQFLFEYFSETQRNKGNFPGRFSGRQFSNSRSEMNVSTLELGDSALYLCASSLGDRDTGELFFGEGSRLTVL.

This clone was seen more than once but under ten times. The gene calls are TRBV30 and TRBJ2-3; possible D gene TRBD2, 6 bases. Germline CDR1 GTSNPN, CDR2 SVGIG (reference sequence). The V end lost 5 bases, the J end lost 3 bases, and 18 bases lay between the germline ends. This CDR3 region has 15 residues. CDR3: CAWGPGDWVTDTQYF. For the CDR3, the DNA is TGTGCCTGGGGTCCCGGGGACTGGGTGACAGATACGCAGTATTTT.

This clone has only one observation. The gene calls are TRBV4-3 and TRBJ2-3, with TRBD2 identical over 7 bases. Per the germline V gene, CDR1 is LGHNA and CDR2 is YSLEER. The CDR3 extends over 15 amino acids. V dropped 0 bases and J dropped 5; count of bases not matched to a gene: 5. The CDR3 nucleotides are TGCGCCAGCAGCCAAGATCCACTAGCGAAAGATACGCAGTATTTT. It encodes CASSQDPLAKDTQYF.

V usage is TRBV7-2 and J usage is TRBJ2-7; 8 nucleotides agree with TRBD2. J was trimmed by 1 base and V by 5 bases; bases with no gene match: 10. The CDR3 is 16 residues long. The germline CDR1 and CDR2 sequences are SGHTA and FQGNSA. CDR3 nucleotides: TGTGCCAGCAGCAACACTCGACTAGCGAGATCCTACGAGCAGTACTTC. It specifies CASSNTRLARSYEQYF.

The rearrangement joins TRBV11-1 to TRBJ2-7; D is undetermined. V was clipped by 1 base and J by 4 bases, with 8 bases between them. The CDR3 sequence is 13 residues long. Germline-derived CDR1 and CDR2 are SGHAT and FQDESV (reference sequence). As DNA, the CDR3 is TGTGCCAGCAGCTTAGTTGGGAATTACGAGCAGTACTTC. This encodes CASSLVGNYEQYF.

The DNA of the CDR3 is TGTGCCAGCACACCGGACAGGGGTAACACCGGGGAGCTGTTTTTT. Amino acids: CASTPDRGNTGELFF. This chain connects TRBV7-8 to TRBJ2-2, with 9 nucleotides matching TRBD1. The CDR3 length is 15 residues. Germline CDR1 and CDR2: SGHVS and FQNEAQ. J gave up 2 bases and V 7 bases, and 5 bases lay outside the gene matches.

The chain joins TRBV11-2 to TRBJ2-2; maybe TRBD1 (5 bases). Germline V gives CDR1 SGHAT, CDR2 FQNNGV. The V end lost 5 bases, the J end lost 2 bases, and 15 bases lay between the germline ends. This CDR3 has 16 amino acids. The CDR3 sequence: CASSPADTLNTGELFF. The DNA for the CDR3 is TGTGCCAGCAGCCCTGCGGACACACTAAACACCGGGGAGCTGTTTTTT.